Listed below are T cell receptor beta chains from one sample, sequenced in a study of blood T cell repertoires in COVID-19. Measured with immunoSEQ multiplex PCR; TCRdb has only the in-frame clones, and not every one. The sample consists of approximately 48,000 clones, 75% to 90% of them appearing once. Sequencing was carried out using peripheral blood. Source of these receptors: a man between 60 and 75 years old with acute or convalescent COVID-19. Each CDR3 is given with its conserved first and last residue.

V	J	CDR3
TRBV28	TRBJ2-7	CASSFPRFFQGAGSYEQYF
TRBV5-1	TRBJ1-4	CASSRRGTGGSGSNEKLFF
TRBV28	TRBJ1-1	CASSFKGGANTEAFF
TRBV28	TRBJ1-2	CASSSPPGEFNYGYTF
TRBV27	TRBJ2-3	CASRQGRADTQYF
TRBV10-2	TRBJ2-6	CASNGQGASGANVLTF
TRBV4-1	TRBJ1-1	CASSLRTVIGIKNTEAFF
TRBV5-1	TRBJ2-3	CASSLDGGRDTQYF
TRBV27	TRBJ1-3	CASSLHGAGNTIYF
TRBV10-3	TRBJ2-1	CAIGALSGAGGEQFF
TRBV7-3	TRBJ1-6	CASSFQNSPLHF
TRBV7-9	TRBJ2-5	CASSLVRSQETQYF
TRBV9	TRBJ2-6	CASSVYRGSGANVLTF
TRBV19	TRBJ2-2	CASSIDPQGRRAGELFF
TRBV28	TRBJ2-2	CASSLMGQGAGELFF
TRBV5-6	TRBJ2-5	CASSPPPGEQETQYF
TRBV18	TRBJ2-2	CASSPQDPLITGELFF
TRBV7-2	TRBJ2-1	CASSLRIQPHEQFF
TRBV18	TRBJ1-1	CASSEGWQVNTEAFF
TRBV5-1	TRBJ2-3	CASSSGRGQGTDTQYF
TRBV19	TRBJ2-7	CASSTAQGGISEQYF
TRBV15	TRBJ2-3	CATRTAKGADTQYF
TRBV3-1/TRBV3-2	TRBJ2-3	CASSPRGSLADTQYF
TRBV6-5	TRBJ1-1	CASSYRVGGEAFF
TRBV30	TRBJ2-6	CAWRSSGANVLTF
TRBV4-2	TRBJ2-1	CASSQEGARTSGRSSYNEQFF
TRBV5-4	TRBJ1-5	CASSLDGGYSNQPQHF
TRBV20-1	TRBJ2-5	CSALAGETQYF
TRBV10-2	TRBJ1-4	CASMYRGDEKLFF